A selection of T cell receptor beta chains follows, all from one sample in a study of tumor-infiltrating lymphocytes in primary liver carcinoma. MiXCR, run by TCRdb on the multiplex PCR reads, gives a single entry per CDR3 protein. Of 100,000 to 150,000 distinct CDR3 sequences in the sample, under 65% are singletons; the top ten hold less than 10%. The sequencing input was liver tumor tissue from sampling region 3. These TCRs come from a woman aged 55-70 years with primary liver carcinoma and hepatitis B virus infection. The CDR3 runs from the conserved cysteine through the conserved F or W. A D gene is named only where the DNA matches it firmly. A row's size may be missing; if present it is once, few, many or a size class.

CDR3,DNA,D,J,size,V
CASSLGDMQYF,TGTGCCAGCAGCTTGGGGGATATGCAGTATTTT,.,TRBJ2-3,.,TRBV5-4
CASSNHREGNTQYF,TGTGCCAGCAGTAATCACCGGGAGGGAAATACGCAGTATTTT,TRBD2,TRBJ2-3,.,TRBV12-3/TRBV12-4
CATTQQKDTQYF,TGTGCCACCACCCAACAGAAAGATACGCAGTATTTT,.,TRBJ2-3,.,TRBV2
CSVEGGVRGETQYF,TGCAGCGTTGAAGGCGGGGTTCGTGGGGAGACCCAGTACTTC,.,TRBJ2-5,many,TRBV29-1
CASTPSGANVLTF,TGTGCCAGCACTCCCTCTGGGGCCAACGTCCTGACTTTC,.,TRBJ2-6,many,TRBV6-6
CAWSVRPSGASRRTGELFF,TGTGCCTGGAGTGTACGCCCTAGCGGGGCCAGCCGTCGAACCGGGGAGCTGTTTTTT,TRBD2,TRBJ2-2,.,TRBV30
CSVVPGSQEIQYF,TGCAGTGTTGTTCCAGGGTCTCAAGAGATCCAGTACTTC,.,TRBJ2-5,.,TRBV29-1
CASSQSQGVNEKLFF,TGCGCCAGCAGCCAATCCCAGGGGGTGAATGAAAAACTGTTTTTT,TRBD1,TRBJ1-4,many,TRBV4-1
CASSPGGAYSNRPQHF,TGCGCCAGCAGCCCCGGAGGGGCTTATAGCAATCGGCCCCAGCATTTT,.,TRBJ1-5,few,TRBV5-1
CASSFDRAKDNEQFF,TGTGCTAGCAGTTTCGACAGGGCAAAGGACAATGAGCAGTTCTTC,TRBD1,TRBJ2-1,once,TRBV11-2
CASRLLATNEQFF,TGTGCCAGCAGACTCCTAGCTACCAATGAGCAGTTCTTC,.,TRBJ2-1,many,TRBV6-5
CDSSLTSVSSYEQYF,TGTGACAGCAGTTTGACTAGCGTGAGCTCCTACGAGCAGTATTTC,TRBD2,TRBJ2-7,.,TRBV6-5
CAGSDMGNNEQFF,TGCGCCGGCAGTGACATGGGAAACAATGAGCAGTTCTTC,.,TRBJ2-1,.,TRBV10-2
CAISTKPGLVGNDQYF,TGTGCCATCAGTACCAAACCGGGACTAGTGGGAAACGATCAGTACTTC,TRBD2,TRBJ2-7,.,TRBV10-3
CASSSSGPDTQYF,TGTGCCAGCAGTTCGAGTGGCCCAGATACGCAGTATTTT,.,TRBJ2-3,many,TRBV12-3/TRBV12-4
CASSFLTDDSTDTQYF,TGCGCCAGCAGCTTTCTCACGGACGATAGCACAGATACGCAGTATTTT,.,TRBJ2-3,.,TRBV5-1
CAGSAYSGANVLTF,TGCGCCGGGTCGGCCTACTCTGGGGCCAACGTCCTGACTTTC,.,TRBJ2-6,many,TRBV4-1